The rows below give T cell receptor beta chains drawn from one sample of a study of CD8 T cells in Susac syndrome. One entry per CDR3 protein results from TCRdb running MiXCR on the immunoSEQ multiplex PCR reads. Seen here are about 84,000 distinct CDR3 sequences, 90% to 95% observed once, and the top ten hold 0.3% to 0.4%. Sequenced input: CD8+ T cells from PBMCs. The origin of the receptors is a human donor in good health. CDR3s include the opening cysteine and the closing phenylalanine or tryptophan. A D gene is named only where the DNA matches it firmly. Size tells how often a clone was seen (once, few, many) or the class of an expanded clone, and some rows leave it out.

J gene: TRBJ2-5
D gene: TRBD2
CDR3 length: 15
V gene: TRBV2
clone size: -
CDR3 protein: CASSVSGGAMETQYF
CDR3 DNA: TGTGCCAGCAGTGTAAGCGGGGGGGCCATGGAGACCCAGTACTTC

J gene: TRBJ2-7
D gene: -
CDR3 length: 14
V gene: TRBV30
clone size: -
CDR3 protein: CAWSPLAWRYEQYF
CDR3 DNA: TGTGCCTGGAGTCCGCTAGCATGGCGATACGAGCAGTACTTC

J gene: TRBJ2-1
D gene: -
CDR3 length: 13
V gene: TRBV5-4
clone size: -
CDR3 protein: CASSLRGGNEQFF
CDR3 DNA: TGTGCCAGCAGCTTGAGAGGGGGTAATGAGCAGTTCTTC

J gene: TRBJ1-1
D gene: -
CDR3 length: 14
V gene: TRBV6-2/TRBV6-3
clone size: -
CDR3 protein: CASSAIQGRAEAFF
CDR3 DNA: TGTGCCAGCAGTGCAATACAGGGTCGTGCTGAAGCTTTCTTT

J gene: TRBJ2-7
D gene: -
CDR3 length: 11
V gene: TRBV5-5
clone size: -
CDR3 protein: CASSFGREQYF
CDR3 DNA: TGTGCCAGCAGCTTCGGACGCGAGCAGTACTTC

J gene: TRBJ2-5
D gene: TRBD2
CDR3 length: 18
V gene: TRBV5-1
clone size: -
CDR3 protein: CASSSGLAGNPAQETQYF
CDR3 DNA: TGCGCCAGCAGCTCGGGACTAGCGGGGAACCCAGCACAAGAGACCCAGTACTTC

J gene: TRBJ2-5
D gene: TRBD1
CDR3 length: 13
V gene: TRBV19
clone size: -
CDR3 protein: CASEGQGAETQYF
CDR3 DNA: TGTGCCAGTGAAGGACAGGGGGCCGAGACCCAGTACTTC

J gene: TRBJ2-3
D gene: TRBD1
CDR3 length: 18
V gene: TRBV7-9
clone size: -
CDR3 protein: CASSYVAPGTGSTDTQYF
CDR3 DNA: TGTGCCAGCAGCTACGTAGCTCCGGGGACAGGCAGCACAGATACGCAGTATTTT

J gene: TRBJ2-1
D gene: TRBD2
CDR3 length: 14
V gene: TRBV6-2/TRBV6-3
clone size: once
CDR3 protein: CASTVAGSYNEQFF
CDR3 DNA: TGTGCCAGCACCGTAGCGGGGTCCTACAATGAGCAGTTCTTC

J gene: TRBJ1-5
D gene: -
CDR3 length: 9
V gene: TRBV20-1
clone size: -
CDR3 protein: CRTRGTQHF
CDR3 DNA: TGCAGAACAAGGGGAACCCAGCATTTT

J gene: TRBJ2-1
D gene: -
CDR3 length: 15
V gene: TRBV7-8
clone size: once
CDR3 protein: CASSSGRKAINERFF
CDR3 DNA: TGTGCCAGCAGCTCGGGACGGAAGGCTATCAATGAGCGTTTCTTC

J gene: TRBJ1-2
D gene: TRBD1
CDR3 length: 14
V gene: TRBV19
clone size: -
CDR3 protein: CASSTLGQGDGYTF
CDR3 DNA: TGTGCCAGTAGTACCTTGGGACAGGGAGATGGCTACACCTTC

J gene: TRBJ2-3
D gene: -
CDR3 length: 15
V gene: TRBV7-9
clone size: -
CDR3 protein: CASSFGPVGTDTQYF
CDR3 DNA: TGTGCCAGCAGCTTTGGCCCCGTGGGGACAGATACGCAGTATTTT

J gene: TRBJ2-2
D gene: TRBD2
CDR3 length: 15
V gene: TRBV5-4
clone size: -
CDR3 protein: CASSPRGAGTGELFF
CDR3 DNA: TGTGCCAGCAGCCCGCGGGGGGCTGGCACCGGGGAGCTGTTTTTT

J gene: TRBJ1-1
D gene: -
CDR3 length: 14
V gene: TRBV4-1
clone size: -
CDR3 protein: CASSRGESVTEAFF
CDR3 DNA: TGCGCCAGCAGCCGGGGGGAGTCTGTCACTGAAGCTTTCTTT

J gene: TRBJ1-2
D gene: -
CDR3 length: 14
V gene: TRBV29-1
clone size: -
CDR3 protein: CSVPYLGQLDGYTF
CDR3 DNA: TGCAGCGTTCCATACCTCGGACAGTTGGATGGCTACACCTTC

J gene: TRBJ2-1
D gene: -
CDR3 length: 11
V gene: TRBV24-1
clone size: -
CDR3 protein: CATSLGSEQFF
CDR3 DNA: TGTGCCACCAGTCTGGGCTCGGAGCAGTTCTTC

J gene: TRBJ1-1
D gene: -
CDR3 length: 12
V gene: TRBV29-1
clone size: -
CDR3 protein: CSVETGRSEAFF
CDR3 DNA: TGCAGCGTTGAAACAGGACGGTCTGAAGCTTTCTTT

J gene: TRBJ2-5
D gene: TRBD2
CDR3 length: 15
V gene: TRBV18
clone size: once
CDR3 protein: CASSPTAGDQETQYF
CDR3 DNA: TGTGCCAGCTCCCCCACAGCGGGGGACCAAGAGACCCAGTACTTC

J gene: TRBJ1-1
D gene: -
CDR3 length: 14
V gene: TRBV5-1
clone size: -
CDR3 protein: CASSPRTSNTEAFF
CDR3 DNA: TGCGCCAGCAGCCCAAGGACATCGAACACTGAAGCTTTCTTT

J gene: TRBJ1-2
D gene: -
CDR3 length: 15
V gene: TRBV3-1
clone size: once
CDR3 protein: CASSQDLGPDYGYTF
CDR3 DNA: TGTGCCAGCAGCCAAGATCTGGGCCCAGACTATGGCTACACCTTC

J gene: TRBJ2-5
D gene: -
CDR3 length: 14
V gene: TRBV5-1
clone size: -
CDR3 protein: CASSLAIGEETQYF
CDR3 DNA: TGCGCCAGCAGCTTGGCCATAGGGGAAGAGACCCAGTACTTC

J gene: TRBJ1-5
D gene: -
CDR3 length: 15
V gene: TRBV12-3/TRBV12-4
clone size: -
CDR3 protein: CASSFSSRSNQPQHF
CDR3 DNA: TGTGCCAGCAGTTTTTCGTCACGAAGCAATCAGCCCCAGCATTTT

J gene: TRBJ2-2
D gene: -
CDR3 length: 16
V gene: TRBV11-2
clone size: -
CDR3 protein: CASIPSGTANTGELFF
CDR3 DNA: TGTGCCAGCATCCCCTCGGGGACGGCAAACACCGGGGAGCTGTTTTTT

J gene: TRBJ1-6
D gene: -
CDR3 length: 16
V gene: TRBV13
clone size: -
CDR3 protein: CASSLGTSSYNSPLHF
CDR3 DNA: TGTGCCAGCAGCTTGGGCACTAGCTCCTATAATTCACCCCTCCACTTT

J gene: TRBJ2-1
D gene: -
CDR3 length: 11
V gene: TRBV9
clone size: -
CDR3 protein: CASSASNEQFF
CDR3 DNA: TGTGCCAGCAGCGCGTCCAATGAGCAGTTCTTC

J gene: TRBJ2-2
D gene: -
CDR3 length: 14
V gene: TRBV10-2
clone size: -
CDR3 protein: CASSVWGNTGELFF
CDR3 DNA: TGCGCCAGCAGTGTATGGGGAAACACCGGGGAGCTGTTTTTT

J gene: TRBJ2-1
D gene: TRBD2
CDR3 length: 14
V gene: TRBV3-1
clone size: -
CDR3 protein: CASSGPGGANEQFF
CDR3 DNA: TGTGCCAGCAGCGGACCGGGGGGTGCGAATGAGCAGTTCTTC

J gene: TRBJ2-7
D gene: TRBD1
CDR3 length: 14
V gene: TRBV20-1
clone size: -
CDR3 protein: CSAKGGRGQYEQYF
CDR3 DNA: TGCAGTGCGAAGGGGGGCAGGGGGCAATACGAGCAGTACTTC

J gene: TRBJ2-1
D gene: -
CDR3 length: 16
V gene: TRBV7-9
clone size: -
CDR3 protein: CASSLVRNSGINEQFF
CDR3 DNA: TGTGCCAGCAGCTTAGTTCGTAACTCGGGCATCAATGAGCAGTTCTTC

J gene: TRBJ2-1
D gene: -
CDR3 length: 16
V gene: TRBV6-5
clone size: -
CDR3 protein: CASSYARTVMNNEQFF
CDR3 DNA: TGTGCCAGCAGTTACGCGAGGACAGTCATGAACAATGAGCAGTTCTTC